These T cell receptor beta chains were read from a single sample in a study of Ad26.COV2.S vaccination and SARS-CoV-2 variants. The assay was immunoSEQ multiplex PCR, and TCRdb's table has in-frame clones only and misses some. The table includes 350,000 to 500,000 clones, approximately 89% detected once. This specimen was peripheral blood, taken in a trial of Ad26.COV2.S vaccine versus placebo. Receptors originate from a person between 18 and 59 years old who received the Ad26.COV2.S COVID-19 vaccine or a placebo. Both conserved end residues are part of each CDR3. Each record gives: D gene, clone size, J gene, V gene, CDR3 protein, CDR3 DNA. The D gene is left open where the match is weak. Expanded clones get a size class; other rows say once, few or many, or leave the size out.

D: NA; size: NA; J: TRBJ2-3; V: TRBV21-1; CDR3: CASSKDWTTTDTQYF; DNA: TGTGCCAGCAGCAAAGACTGGACCACCACAGATACGCAGTATTTT
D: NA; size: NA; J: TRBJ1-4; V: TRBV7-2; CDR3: CASSSTNEKLFF; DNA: TGTGCCAGCAGCTCAACTAATGAAAAACTGTTTTTT
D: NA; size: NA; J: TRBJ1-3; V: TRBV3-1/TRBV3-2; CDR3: CASSQEGQAEGNTIYF; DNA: TGTGCCAGCAGCCAAGAGGGTCAGGCCGAAGGAAACACCATATATTTT
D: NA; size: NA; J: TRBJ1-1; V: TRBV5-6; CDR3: CASSSTGLYTEAFF; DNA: TGTGCCAGCAGCTCGACAGGCTTATACACTGAAGCTTTCTTT
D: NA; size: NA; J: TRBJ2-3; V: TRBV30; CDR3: CAWSLPGGDTQYF; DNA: TGTGCCTGGAGTCTCCCCGGAGGAGATACGCAGTATTTT
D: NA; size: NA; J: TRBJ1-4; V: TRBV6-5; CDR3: CASSPSFATNEKLFF; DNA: TGTGCCAGCAGTCCCTCATTTGCAACTAATGAAAAACTGTTTTTT
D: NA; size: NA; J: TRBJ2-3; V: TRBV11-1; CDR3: CASRTITGRATDTQYF; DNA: TGTGCCAGCAGAACAATTACAGGGAGGGCCACAGATACGCAGTATTTT
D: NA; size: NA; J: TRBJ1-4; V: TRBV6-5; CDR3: CASSRTTATNEKLFF; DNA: TGTGCCAGCAGTAGGACAACCGCAACTAATGAAAAACTGTTTTTT
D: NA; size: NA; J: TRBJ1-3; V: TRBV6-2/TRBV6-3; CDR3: CASSYPTGFGNTIYF; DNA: TGTGCCAGCAGTTACCCGACAGGATTCGGAAACACCATATATTTT
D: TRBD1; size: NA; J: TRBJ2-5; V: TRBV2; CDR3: CASNGQGGFGETQYF; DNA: TGTGCCAGCAACGGACAGGGGGGTTTTGGGGAGACCCAGTACTTC
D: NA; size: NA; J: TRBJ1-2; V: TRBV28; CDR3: CASSLANYGYTF; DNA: TGTGCCAGCAGTTTAGCTAACTATGGCTACACCTTC
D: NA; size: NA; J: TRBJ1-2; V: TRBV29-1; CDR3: CSVDRPRGGNYGYTF; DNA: TGCAGCGTTGATCGGCCGCGGGGAGGGAACTATGGCTACACCTTC
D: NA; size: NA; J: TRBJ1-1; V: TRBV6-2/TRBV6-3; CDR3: CASSRGYTEAFF; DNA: TGTGCCAGCAGTAGGGGGTACACTGAAGCTTTCTTT
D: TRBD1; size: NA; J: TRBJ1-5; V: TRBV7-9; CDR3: CASSLEGGFNQPQHF; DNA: TGTGCCAGCAGCTTAGAAGGGGGCTTCAATCAGCCCCAGCATTTT
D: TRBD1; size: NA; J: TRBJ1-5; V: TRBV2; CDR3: CASSTGTGFYQPQHF; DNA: TGTGCCAGCAGTACTGGGACAGGGTTTTATCAGCCCCAGCATTTT
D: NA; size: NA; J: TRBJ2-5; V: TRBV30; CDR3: CAWRRGGERQTQYF; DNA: TGTGCCTGGAGAAGAGGAGGGGAACGGCAGACCCAGTACTTC
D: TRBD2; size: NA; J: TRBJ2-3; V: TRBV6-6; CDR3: CASSTMRGGLGTQYF; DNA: TGTGCCAGCAGTACCATGCGGGGGGGGCTGGGTACGCAGTATTTT
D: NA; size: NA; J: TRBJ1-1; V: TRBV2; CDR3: CASYKSRGANTEAFF; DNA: TGTGCCAGCTATAAATCCCGCGGGGCGAACACTGAAGCTTTCTTT
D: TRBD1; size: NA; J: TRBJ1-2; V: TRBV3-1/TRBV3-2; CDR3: CASSPQGDYGYTF; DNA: TGTGCCAGCAGCCCCCAGGGGGACTATGGCTACACCTTC
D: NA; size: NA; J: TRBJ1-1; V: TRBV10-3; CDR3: CAISARQGLNTEAFF; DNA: TGTGCCATCAGTGCGCGCCAGGGGCTGAACACTGAAGCTTTCTTT
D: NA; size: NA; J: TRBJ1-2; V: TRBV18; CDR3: CASSPDRSNYGYTF; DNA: TGTGCCAGCTCACCAGACAGGTCTAACTATGGCTACACCTTC
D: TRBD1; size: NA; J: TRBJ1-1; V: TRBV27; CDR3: CASSFLTPDRANTEAFF; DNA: TGTGCCAGCAGTTTCCTCACCCCGGACAGGGCGAACACTGAAGCTTTCTTT
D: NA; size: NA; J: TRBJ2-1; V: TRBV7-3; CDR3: CASSLTGTGEQFF; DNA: TGTGCCAGCAGCTTGACCGGAACGGGGGAGCAGTTCTTC
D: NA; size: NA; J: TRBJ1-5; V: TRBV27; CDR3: CASSFSGGNQPQHF; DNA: TGTGCCAGCAGTTTTTCGGGGGGCAATCAGCCCCAGCATTTT
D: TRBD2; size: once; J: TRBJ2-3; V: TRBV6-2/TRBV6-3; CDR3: CASSYPQAGGSDTQYF; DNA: TGTGCCAGCAGTTACCCGCAAGCGGGAGGGTCAGATACGCAGTATTTT
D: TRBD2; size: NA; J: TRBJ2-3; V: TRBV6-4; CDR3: CARTQRGRTDTQYF; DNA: TGTGCCAGAACTCAGCGGGGCCGCACAGATACGCAGTATTTT
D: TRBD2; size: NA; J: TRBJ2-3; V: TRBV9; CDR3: CASTGGTTGTDTQYF; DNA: TGTGCCAGCACCGGGGGGACTACGGGCACAGATACGCAGTATTTT
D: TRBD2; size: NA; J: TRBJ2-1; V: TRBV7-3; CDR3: CASSLIRREGYNEQFF; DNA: TGTGCCAGCAGCTTAATTCGGCGGGAGGGCTACAATGAGCAGTTCTTC
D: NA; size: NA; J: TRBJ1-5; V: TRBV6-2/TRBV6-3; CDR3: CASSYLASNQPQHF; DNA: TGTGCCAGCAGTTATTTGGCCAGCAATCAGCCCCAGCATTTT
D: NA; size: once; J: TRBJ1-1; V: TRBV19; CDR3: CASSPHPNTEAFF; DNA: TGTGCCAGTAGCCCGCATCCGAACACTGAAGCTTTCTTT
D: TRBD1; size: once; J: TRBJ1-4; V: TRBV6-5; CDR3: CASGRRDRGEKLFF; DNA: TGTGCCAGCGGCCGCCGGGACAGGGGCGAAAAACTGTTTTTT
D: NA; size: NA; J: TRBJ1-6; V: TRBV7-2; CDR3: CASSSSTVESPLHF; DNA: TGTGCCAGCAGCTCGTCCACCGTCGAATCACCCCTCCACTTT
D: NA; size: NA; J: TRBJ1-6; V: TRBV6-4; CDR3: CASSDSGANSPLHF; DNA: TGTGCCAGCAGTGACTCGGGGGCTAATTCACCCCTCCACTTT
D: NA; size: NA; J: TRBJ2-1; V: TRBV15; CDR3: CATSRVGAGQSYNEQFF; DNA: TGTGCCACCAGCAGAGTGGGGGCGGGACAATCGTACAATGAGCAGTTCTTC
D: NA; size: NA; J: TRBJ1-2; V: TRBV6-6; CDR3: CASSPAEGVGYTF; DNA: TGTGCCAGCAGCCCGGCGGAGGGCGTAGGCTACACCTTC
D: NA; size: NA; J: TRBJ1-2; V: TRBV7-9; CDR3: CASSLEGHGYTF; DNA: TGTGCCAGCAGCTTAGAGGGGCATGGCTACACCTTC
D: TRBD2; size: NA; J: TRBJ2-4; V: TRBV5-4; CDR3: CASSPRGGLQNIQYF; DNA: TGTGCCAGCAGCCCGCGGGGGGGGCTCCAAAACATTCAGTACTTC
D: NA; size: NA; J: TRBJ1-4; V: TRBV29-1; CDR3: CSVGSGFEKLFF; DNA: TGCAGCGTTGGTTCGGGGTTTGAAAAACTGTTTTTT
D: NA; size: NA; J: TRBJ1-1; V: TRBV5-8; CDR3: CASSLVAHTEAFF; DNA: TGTGCCAGCAGCTTGGTGGCTCACACTGAAGCTTTCTTT
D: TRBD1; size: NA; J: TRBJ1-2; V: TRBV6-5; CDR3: CASTFDRGENYGYTF; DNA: TGTGCCAGCACGTTCGACAGGGGGGAAAACTATGGCTACACCTTC
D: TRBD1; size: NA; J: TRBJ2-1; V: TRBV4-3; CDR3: CASSQESGTGASYNEQFF; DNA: TGCGCCAGCAGCCAAGAATCGGGGACAGGAGCCTCCTACAATGAGCAGTTCTTC
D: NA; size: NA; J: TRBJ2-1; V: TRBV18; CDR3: CASSPSGQGPYNEQFF; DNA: TGTGCCAGCTCACCGAGCGGGCAAGGGCCATACAATGAGCAGTTCTTC
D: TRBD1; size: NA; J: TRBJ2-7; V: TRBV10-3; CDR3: CAISRSRDRGYEQYF; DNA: TGTGCCATCAGCCGTTCCCGGGACAGGGGCTACGAGCAGTACTTC
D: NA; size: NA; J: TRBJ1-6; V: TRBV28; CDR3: CASTPIPGGNSPLHF; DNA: TGTGCCAGCACCCCCATACCAGGTGGTAATTCACCCCTCCACTTT
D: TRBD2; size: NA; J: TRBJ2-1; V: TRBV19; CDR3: CASSIVASGTWFDEQFF; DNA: TGTGCCAGTAGTATAGTGGCTAGCGGTACCTGGTTCGATGAGCAGTTCTTC